This T cell receptor beta chain appears in the sequencing data of a study of chemoradiotherapy in HPV16-positive cancers. Study-wide results and caveats: Only a couple of HPV16-positive patients supplied the functional HPV-specificity definition.

This clone was seen just once. The target antigen is unknown. Sequenced by immunoSEQ multiplex PCR; TCRdb stores in-frame clones only, minus some. The sample holds several thousand clones, over 65% seen once. V lost 0 bases and J 0 bases, leaving 13 bases between the germline ends. Looked up from germline, CDR1 is SGHRS and CDR2 is YFSETQ. The CDR3 runs 16 residues. This specimen was taken from a patient who underwent chemoradiotherapy. The receptor's source is a human donor with HPV-associated anogenital cancer. The V gene is TRBV5-1, the J gene TRBJ2-7; D not resolved. This chain's CDR3 is CASSLAPGERSYEQYF. CDR3 in DNA: TGCGCCAGCAGCTTGGCCCCCGGCGAGCGCTCCTACGAGCAGTACTTC.